Listed here is a single TCR beta chain. The antigen remains undetermined. At one end the junction does not follow the germline gene, possibly because of a read error. These data are taken from a study of CD8+ T cells in alopecia areata. Study context: Treated patients were dosed with oral tofacitinib, taking 5 to 10 mg twice daily.

TCR sequencing used cDNA made by reverse transcription of extracted RNA. The table came from immunoSEQ multiplex PCR; TCRdb's copy has only in-frame clones and leaves some out. The sample has some 220,000 clones, under 60% seen once. Indicated treatment: oral pan-JAK inhibitor, 5-10 mg twice daily. CD4+ and CD8+ T cells were sorted from PBMCs. Looked up from germline, CDR1 is SGHAT and CDR2 is FQNNGV. The CDR3 covers 11 residues. Broader study findings: There were many expanded lesional clones persisting in scalp and blood during tofacitinib. Scalp clonality decreased significantly with tofacitinib, and so did expanded CD8+ clones among the top 100.

The chain combines TRBV11-2 with TRBJ2-5, with 11 bases matching TRBD1. The source was CD4+ T cells sorted from blood, collected at week 4, from a patient treated with tofacitinib. This clonotype originated in a human donor with alopecia areata. The CDR3 reads CASSLGGQGDF. In DNA form, the CDR3 reads TGTGCCAGCAGCTTAGGGGGACAGGGGGACTTC. The complete variable domain, with remaining parts taken from reference TRBV11-2 and TRBJ2-5, reads EAGVAQSPRYKIIEKRQSVAFWCNPISGHATLYWYQQILGQGPKLLIQFQNNGVVDDSQLPKDRFSAERLKGVDSTLKIQPAKLEDSAVYLCASSLGGQGDFGPGTRLLVL.